The 28 T cell receptor beta chains reported below all come from one sample, sequenced in a study of naive and memory T cell subsets. Study outcomes and limitations: Possibly reflecting memory cells re-expressing CD45RA, a few larger clonotypes occurred in naive repertoires, especially CD8.

No antigens are known for them. Both TRBC1 and TRBC2 were covered by a beta constant-region primer of two equimolar oligonucleotides. Four rounds of PCR amplified the ligated cDNA using nested alpha and beta constant-region primers plus SP2. Using its own MiXCR run on the UMI-ligation and nested PCR reads, TCRdb lists one record per CDR3 protein. The sample includes 95,000 to 110,000 distinct CDR3 sequences, more than 14% of them seen just once. Source material: naive CD8+ T cells from blood. All receptors derive from a human donor in good health.

In its sample, this clonotype was seen many times. The chain uses TRBV27 and TRBJ2-3; TRBD1 is a possible D gene (6 bases). Trimming shortened V by 5 bases and J by 0 bases, and 15 bases separated the two germline ends. Germline V lookup: CDR1 MNHEY, CDR2 SMNVEV (reference sequence). The CDR3 covers 16 residues. The CDR3 loop is CASSNLTGISTDTQYF. CDR3 nucleotides: TGTGCCAGCAGTAACCTTACAGGGATTAGCACAGATACGCAGTATTTT.

The chain links TRBV5-5 to TRBJ2-5; D unclear. Germline lookup yields CDR1 SGHKS and CDR2 YYEKEE (reference sequence). V lost 4 bases to trimming and J lost 4 bases, with 14 bases between them. This CDR3 is 14 amino acids long. CDR3 in DNA: TGTGCCAGCAGCCAGTATGCGCTCCGAGAGACCCAGTACTTC. It codes for CASSQYALRETQYF.

This clonotype occurred many times. This chain joins TRBV11-2 and TRBJ2-1; D gene uncertain. The CDR3 runs to 12 residues. Germline assignment: CDR1 SGHAT and CDR2 FQNNGV. Trimming left V 5 bases short and J 6 bases short, with 8 bases between. In nucleotides, the CDR3 is TGTGCCAGCAGCCTTTTGGGCAATGAGCAGTTCTTC. Its protein is CASSLLGNEQFF.

V is TRBV6-2 or TRBV6-3 and J is TRBJ2-7; D is tentatively TRBD1 or TRBD2 (6 bases each). Germline V gene lookup returns CDR1 MNHEY and CDR2 SVGEGT. Trimming removed 2 bases at V and 5 bases at J, with 13 bases between. This CDR3 spans 14 amino acids. The CDR3 DNA reads as TGTGCCAGCAGTTACGGGGGGCGTTCTGACGAGCAGTACTTC. Its translation is CASSYGGRSDEQYF.

This clonotype appeared many times. This chain joins TRBV7-9 and TRBJ2-3, with TRBD2 identical over 11 bases. Germline CDR1 and CDR2: SEHNR and FQNEAQ (reference sequence). V shed 4 bases and J 4 bases; nucleotides not matched to a gene: 10. The CDR3 extends over 17 amino acids. The CDR3 is CASSSTLAGGSADTQYF. The CDR3 region has the DNA TGTGCCAGCAGCTCAACCCTAGCGGGAGGTTCGGCAGATACGCAGTATTTT. The full variable domain, completed using reference TRBV7-9 and TRBJ2-3, is DTGVSQNPRHKITKRGQNVTFRCDPISEHNRLYWYRQTLGQGPEFLTYFQNEAQLEKSRLLSDRFSAERPKGSFSTLEIQRTEQGDSAMYLCASSSTLAGGSADTQYFGPGTRLTVL.

V and J are TRBV12-3 or TRBV12-4 and TRBJ1-2, with 8 positions matching TRBD1. Unmatched junction bases numbered 0, after V lost 4 bases and J lost 5 bases. The CDR3 loop spans 12 amino acids. The CDR3 nucleotides read TGTGCCAGCAGTTGGACAGGGTATGGCTACACCTTC. It specifies CASSWTGYGYTF.

There are a few counts of this clonotype. CDR3 residues: CASSGRGGLDTQYF. In DNA, the CDR3 is TGTGCCAGCAGTGGGCGGGGGGGCTTAGATACGCAGTATTTT. The rearrangement links TRBV28 to TRBJ2-3; the match to TRBD2 covers 9 bases. V lost 5 bases, J lost 5 bases, and 5 bases stayed unmatched. Germline CDR1 reads MDHEN; CDR2 reads SYDVKM. The CDR3 contains 14 residues.

The sample holds a few counts of this clonotype. The junction differs from germline at one of its ends, possibly a read error. The chain has TRBV27 and TRBJ1-1, with D possibly TRBD1 on 5 matching bases. The CDR3 spans 13 residues. The germline gives CDR1 MNHEY, CDR2 SMNVEV (reference sequence). The CDR3 region has the DNA TGTGCCAGCAGTTTCGGGGGGGGAGGTACCTGTCTCTTT. Protein: CASSFGGGGTCLF.

This clonotype occurred a few times. CDR3 DNA: TGTGCCAGCAGTTTAGGACAGGACAATGAGCAGTTCTTC. This codes for CASSLGQDNEQFF. The chain uses TRBV27 and TRBJ2-1; TRBD1 matches 7 bases. The CDR3 runs to 13 residues. J was trimmed by 5 bases and V by 2 bases; bases with no gene match: 0. Per the germline V gene, CDR1 is MNHEY and CDR2 is SMNVEV (reference sequence).

The chain has TRBV9 and TRBJ2-7; 7 nucleotides align to TRBD2. Per germline, CDR1 SGDLS and CDR2 YYNGEE. The V segment lost 0 bases and the J segment 1 base; nucleotides outside the gene matches: 4. This CDR3 comprises 15 residues. The CDR3 here is CASSVESSGSYEQYF. For the CDR3, the DNA is TGTGCCAGCAGCGTAGAGTCTAGCGGATCCTACGAGCAGTACTTC. The full variable domain, rest sourced from reference TRBV9 and TRBJ2-7, is DSGVTQTPKHLITATGQRVTLRCSPRSGDLSVYWYQQSLDQGLQFLIQYYNGEERAKGNILERFSAQQFPDLHSELNLSSLELGDSALYFCASSVESSGSYEQYFGPGTRLTVT.

On this clonotype itself: At one of its ends the junction is not consistent with the germline gene, which may arise from a read error. The chain joins TRBV12-3 or TRBV12-4 to TRBJ1-3; 8 bases fit TRBD1. The CDR3 consists of 14 residues. The CDR3 DNA reads as TGTGTCAGCGGACCGACAGGGGCAGGAAACACCATATATTTT. This encodes CVSGPTGAGNTIYF.

This clonotype came up a few times. V usage is TRBV4-3 and J usage is TRBJ1-1; D gene unclear. Trimming pared 0 bases from V and 4 bases from J, leaving 6 bases between. The CDR3 consists of 13 residues. CDR1 and CDR2 from the germline V gene are LGHNA and YSLEER. The CDR3 loop reads CASSQDSGTEAFF. CDR3 bases: TGCGCCAGCAGCCAAGATTCCGGCACTGAAGCTTTCTTT.

This clonotype came up a few times. The junction does not match germline at one end; this may be a read error. CDR3 sequence reads: CASSNGAVPYNF. As DNA, the CDR3 is TGTGCCAGCAGTAACGGGGCCGTACCATATAATTTT. V gene TRBV6-6 combines with J gene TRBJ1-3; D perhaps matches TRBD1 (5 bases). Germline lookup yields CDR1 MNHNY and CDR2 SVGAGI (reference sequence). The CDR3 totals 12 residues.

This clonotype was counted a few times. This sequence joins TRBV7-9 and TRBJ2-1, with D unresolved. V lost 5 bases and J 8 bases, leaving 7 bases between the germline ends. The CDR3 has 11 amino acids. Germline loops: CDR1 SEHNR, CDR2 FQNEAQ (reference sequence). The CDR3: CASSPTDEQFF. CDR3 coding DNA: TGTGCCAGCAGCCCTACCGATGAGCAGTTCTTC.

The chain combines TRBV10-3 with TRBJ2-7; 7 nucleotides line up with TRBD2. CDR3 size: 12 residues. Germline values: CDR1 ENHRY, CDR2 SYGVKD. V shed 2 bases, J shed 6 bases, and the junction held 1 base outside the gene matches. Written as DNA, the CDR3 is TGTGCCATCAGTGAGACTAGCGCCGAGCAGTACTTC. As protein: CAISETSAEQYF.

This rearrangement joins TRBV12-3 or TRBV12-4 to TRBJ2-5, with 7 bases matching TRBD1. The CDR3 has 14 residues. Trimming at V came to 5 bases and at J to 4 bases, leaving 7 bases not matched to a gene. The CDR3 nucleotides read TGTGCCAGCAGTATGCCAGGGGGTATAGAGACCCAGTACTTC. Translated: CASSMPGGIETQYF.

This clonotype was detected ten times or more. This chain uses TRBV2 with TRBJ2-7; no clear D gene. Germline loops: CDR1 SNHLY, CDR2 FYNNEI. The CDR3 is made up of 14 amino acids. Deletions cut 1 base from V and 0 bases from J, with 7 bases between. Written as DNA, the CDR3 is TGTGCCAGCAGTGAAGGGTCCCGCTCCTACGAGCAGTACTTC. It is translated as CASSEGSRSYEQYF.

The rearrangement joins TRBV20-1 to TRBJ1-6; no firm D call. Trimming stripped 6 bases from V and 6 bases from J, with 12 bases between. CDR3 size: 13 residues. Germline V gives CDR1 DFQATT, CDR2 SNEGSKA (reference sequence). Here the CDR3 DNA reads TGCAGTGCAACTATGGCGGGTAATTCACCCCTCCACTTT. Translated: CSATMAGNSPLHF.

This clonotype was counted many times. This rearrangement joins TRBV9 to TRBJ2-7, with 9 bases matching TRBD1. The CDR3 loop spans 14 amino acids. Germline V gene sequence: CDR1 SGDLS, CDR2 YYNGEE. V lost 3 bases, J lost 4 bases, and 5 bases stayed unmatched. The DNA of the CDR3 is TGTGCCAGCAGCGCCGGGACAGGGTTTTACGAGCAGTACTTC. Protein: CASSAGTGFYEQYF. The full variable domain, with the rest looked up from reference TRBV9 and TRBJ2-7, is DSGVTQTPKHLITATGQRVTLRCSPRSGDLSVYWYQQSLDQGLQFLIQYYNGEERAKGNILERFSAQQFPDLHSELNLSSLELGDSALYFCASSAGTGFYEQYFGPGTRLTVT.

This chain joins TRBV7-3 and TRBJ2-2; 8 positions agree with TRBD1. Looked up from germline, CDR1 is SGHTA and CDR2 is FQGTGA. V lost 5 bases, J lost 2 bases, and 13 bases stayed unmatched. The CDR3 is 18 amino acids. This chain's CDR3 is CASSHPTGEGVNTGELFF. The CDR3 nucleotides are TGTGCCAGCAGCCATCCGACAGGGGAAGGGGTCAACACCGGGGAGCTGTTTTTT.

This clonotype was picked up many times. The rearrangement uses TRBV28 and TRBJ2-7; TRBD1 matches at 8 bases. This CDR3 comprises 14 residues. Germline CDR1 is MDHEN and CDR2 is SYDVKM. The ends lost 5 bases at V and 5 bases at J; junction bases unmatched: 8. In DNA form, the CDR3 reads TGTGCCAGCAGTCCGACAGGGGAACCCAACGAGCAGTACTTC. Translated: CASSPTGEPNEQYF.

This clonotype was recorded many times. This chain links TRBV20-1 with TRBJ2-3; D ambiguous. V was trimmed by 4 bases and J by 5 bases, leaving 19 bases between them. CDR1 and CDR2 (germline): DFQATT, SNEGSKA (reference sequence). The CDR3 covers 15 residues. In DNA, the CDR3 is TGCAGTGCTACCCTCTATACGCCGCGTCGAGATACGCAGTATTTT. Translating it yields CSATLYTPRRDTQYF.

This clonotype has just a few counts. The V gene is TRBV27, the J gene TRBJ2-3, with 11 bases that match TRBD2. The CDR3 is 18 residues long. The germline V gene encodes CDR1 MNHEY and CDR2 SMNVEV (reference sequence). V lost 6 bases and J lost 2; bases outside the gene matches: 13. The CDR3 DNA reads TGTGCCAGCAGCATCCTCTTTTTTAGCGGGAGGGACACAGATACGCAGTATTTT. Encoded protein: CASSILFFSGRDTDTQYF.

This sequence joins TRBV4-2 and TRBJ2-7; a weak D match, TRBD1 (6 bases). Looked up from germline, CDR1 is LGHNA and CDR2 is YNFKEQ. The CDR3 has 15 amino acids. V lost 4 bases and J lost 5, with 18 bases in between. The CDR3 DNA reads as TGTGCCAGCAGCCCCCCACCCAGGGGAGTCCACGAGCAGTACTTC. It specifies CASSPPPRGVHEQYF.

This chain uses TRBV7-9 with TRBJ1-1, with D unclear. Trimming left V 5 bases short and J 4 bases short, with 23 bases between. This CDR3 contains 17 residues. Germline loops: CDR1 SEHNR, CDR2 FQNEAQ (reference sequence). CDR3 residues: CASSPRLGLVSGTEAFF. The CDR3 bases are TGTGCCAGCAGCCCCCGGCTTGGGCTGGTATCGGGCACTGAAGCTTTCTTT.

This clonotype was counted a few times. V is TRBV20-1 and J is TRBJ2-7, with D hard to call. V was shortened by 3 bases and J by 1 base, with 7 bases between the two germline ends. Germline V gene sequence: CDR1 DFQATT, CDR2 SNEGSKA (reference sequence). This CDR3 is built from 12 residues. The CDR3 DNA follows: TGCAGTGCTAGGGACCGATCCTACGAGCAGTACTTC. Protein: CSARDRSYEQYF.

The sample holds a few counts of this clonotype. The rearrangement links TRBV6-4 to TRBJ2-7, with no clear D. The CDR3 is made up of 17 amino acids. Germline assignment: CDR1 MRHNA and CDR2 SNTAGT. V was clipped by 7 bases and J by 0 bases, with 22 bases between them. CDR3 DNA: TGTGCCAGCACCTTACCATTAAGGATTTGGGTCTCCTACGAGCAGTACTTC. Amino acids: CASTLPLRIWVSYEQYF.

V usage is TRBV30 and J usage is TRBJ1-5; 9 bases are a match to TRBD1. Unmatched junction bases numbered 1, after V lost 1 base and J lost 6 bases. This CDR3 is 13 amino acids long. Germline V gives CDR1 GTSNPN, CDR2 SVGIG (reference sequence). The CDR3 DNA is TGTGCCTGGAGTGGGGGACAGGGTCAGCCCCAGCATTTT. This codes for CAWSGGQGQPQHF.